This TCR beta chain is drawn from a study of CD8+ T cells in alopecia areata. The overall study: Skin from approximately 6-12-month-old C3H/HeJ graft donors with spontaneous alopecia went to roughly 6-10-week-old female C3H/HeJ mice.

This clone was counted many times. What it binds is not known. Mouse names are used for the genes. The read terminates 4 residues ahead of where the CDR3 ends, so the germline J gene completes it. The germline V gene has CDR1 NNHDY and CDR2 SYVADS. V was pared by 2 bases and J by 2 bases, with 6 bases of the junction left unmatched. CDR3 length: 16 amino acids. Sequencing used cDNA as its template, made by extracting RNA and reverse transcribing it. Method: immunoSEQ multiplex PCR; TCRdb's copy keeps in-frame clones and lacks some. Singletons are absent from the sample, which has approximately 110,000 clones. Regarding the study as a whole: Normal skin's resident alphabeta T cells are also sequenced in scalp samples.

V is TRBV13-3 and J is TRBJ2-5; 9 bases match TRBD2. The clonotype comes from a C3H/HeJ mouse with alopecia areata. The strain is characterized by the MHC haplotype H2-k. The sample was lesional skin. The CDR3 here is CASSEQLGGGQDTQYF. CDR3 bases read: TGTGCCAGCAGTGAACAACTGGGGGGTGGCCAAGAC.